This entry features one TCR beta chain sequence. The antigen is not known. This sample stems from a study of CD8+CD57+ T cells in acquired aplastic anemia. Genomic DNA, the template, was used for profiling of the TCR beta VDJ and CDR3. TCRdb passed the reads through MiXCR, listing each CDR3 protein once. The profile covers roughly 190,000 distinct CDR3 sequences, with less than 70% appearing a single time and approximately 15% taken by the ten largest. Whole-study results and caveats: There were 25 to 30 CD8+ CDR3 sequences that occurred in both patients and controls. With respect to CD8+ Simpson's diversity, patients and controls did not differ significantly.

This CDR3 is built from 14 residues. Germline V gene lookup returns CDR1 SGHTA and CDR2 FQGTGA. Trimming took off 1 base at V and 4 bases at J, with 11 bases between the two ends. Sequencing used sorted CD4+, CD8+, or CD8+CD57+ T cells (not recorded which) from PBMCs. The chain has TRBV7-3 and TRBJ2-7; D may be TRBD2 (6 bases). The sequence came from a human donor in good health, serving as a control. CDR3 sequence reads: CASSLKFGGYEQYF. The CDR3 nucleotides read TGTGCCAGCAGCTTAAAATTTGGAGGGTACGAGCAGTACTTC.